This note documents a single T cell receptor (beta chain) sequence. The target of this receptor is not known. No base quality information exists; no much larger clone differs at one position. Trimming takes 5 bases from V and 0 bases from J, and the germline ends sit 7 bases apart. Reading from cysteine to phenylalanine, the CDR3 counts 13 amino acids. The sequence is cut down to CDR3 DNA, 39 bases in frame from base 1. In the germline V gene, CDR1 corresponds to SGHAT and CDR2 to FQNNGV. The data were taken from a study of OX40 agonist ivuxolimab in advanced cancers. The study in broad terms: Ivuxolimab was a fully human IgG2 agonistic monoclonal antibody targeting the costimulatory receptor OX40 (CD134). Intravenous ivuxolimab was administered to patients every 2 weeks at six dose levels: 0.01, 0.1, 0.3, 1.5, 3 and 10 mg/kg. Prior anti-PD-1, anti-PD-L1 or anti-CTLA-4 therapy was permitted, and about two fifths of dose-escalation patients had received checkpoint inhibitors. The point of sequencing TCRbeta in the periphery was to test whether ivuxolimab changed TCR sequence diversity and drove clonal T-cell expansion. Of the 50 to 55 patients in dose escalation, about 20 had hepatocellular carcinoma, roughly 15 had melanoma, 9 had renal cell carcinoma and 9 had head and neck cancer. Partial responses were achieved by three dose-escalation patients, of whom one had hepatocellular carcinoma and two had cutaneous melanoma. The paper describes the monotherapy dose-escalation part (N of about 57 patients) of the phase I trial of ivuxolimab. In the dose-escalation cohort, 82.7% of patients were male, and the mean age was roughly 60 years, with a range of roughly 20 to 80.

What the study reported, not specific to this receptor: Antigen specificity was not determined for the clonally expanded peripheral T cells. Low levels of normalized T-cell clonal expansion were also seen in some nonresponding patients. In the 0.1-3.0 mg/kg groups, partial responders were among the patients with the lowest normalized peripheral clonal expansion, particularly in CD8+ T cells. At doses of 0.1 to 3.0 mg/kg, clonal expansion of both CD4+ and CD8+ T cells in blood was seen between baseline and week 6. After ivuxolimab, expanded clones were on average more numerous among CD8+ T cells than among CD4+ T cells.

Patients with autoimmune disease history or receiving systemic immunosuppression were excluded from the trial. Peripheral blood for TCR sequencing was drawn from every dose cohort at baseline, at cycle 4 day 1 and at cycle 7 day 1. Samples came from an open-label, multicenter, first-in-human phase I dose-escalation trial of ivuxolimab. Adults with locally advanced or metastatic melanoma, renal cell carcinoma, hepatocellular carcinoma or head and neck squamous cell carcinoma were enrolled in the trial. Before TCR sequencing, CD4+ and CD8+ T cells were separately sorted from peripheral blood. To sequence the TCRbeta CDR3 region, genomic DNA was isolated from the sorted cells. The immunoSEQ Assay was used for sequencing of TCRbeta CDR3 regions. TCRdb took over this immuneACCESS table, retaining in-frame rearrangements with V and J assigned. Such tables are incomplete; in checked studies, under half of the missing clones stem from an unresolved V gene, and the remainder is unexplained. The sample table lists approximately 70,000 clones, more than 75% of them with a count of one. Jointly, the top ten make up 15% to 20% of the sample.

This TCR was sampled from an adult with an advanced solid tumor such as melanoma, head and neck, liver or kidney cancer. The sample in question was CD4+ or CD8+ T cells sorted from blood, obtained in a trial of the OX40 agonist ivuxolimab. Rearrangement joined TRBV11-2 to TRBJ2-5; the D gene may be TRBD1 or TRBD2, since each aligns over 5 bases. The CDR3 amino acid sequence is: CASSEGHQETQYF. The DNA reads as follows: TGTGCCAGCAGCGAGGGACACCAAGAGACCCAGTACTTC.